The clone carrying this T cell receptor beta chain appeared a few times. Germline V gene lookup returns CDR1 MNHNS and CDR2 SASEGT. V was trimmed by 2 bases and J by 8 bases, leaving 9 bases between them. The CDR3 has 13 amino acids. Each donor was healthy, and each was a bone marrow donor. These data come from a study of cytomegalovirus exposure and HLA in healthy donors. The PCR was carried out with 60 Vbeta primers and 13 Jbeta primers. The data were produced by immunoSEQ multiplex PCR, yet TCRdb's version contains in-frame clones alone and is incomplete. The sample lists roughly 200,000 clones, about four fifths seen once, with around 2.8% in the top ten.

The sample was PBMCs. J is TRBJ1-4 and V is TRBV6-1; D unclear. The receptor comes from a young man in good health and CMV-seronegative. The CDR3 spells CASSEIGSEKLFF. The CDR3, as DNA: TGTGCCAGCAGTGAAATCGGGTCGGAAAAACTGTTTTTT.